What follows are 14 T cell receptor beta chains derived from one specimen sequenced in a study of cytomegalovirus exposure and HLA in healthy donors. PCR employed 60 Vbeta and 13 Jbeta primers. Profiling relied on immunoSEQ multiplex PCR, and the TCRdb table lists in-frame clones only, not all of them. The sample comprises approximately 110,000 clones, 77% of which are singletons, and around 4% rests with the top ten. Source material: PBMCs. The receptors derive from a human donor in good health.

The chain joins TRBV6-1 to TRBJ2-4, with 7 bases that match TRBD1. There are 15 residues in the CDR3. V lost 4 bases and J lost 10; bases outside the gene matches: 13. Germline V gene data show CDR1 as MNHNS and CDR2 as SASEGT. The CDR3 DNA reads TGTGCCAGCAGTGGCCCTGGCCCGGGACAGAGAATTCAGTACTTC. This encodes CASSGPGPGQRIQYF.

CDR3 DNA sequence: TGTGCCAGCAGCGTGGGGACTAGCGAAGAGACCCAGTACTTC. This encodes CASSVGTSEETQYF. V usage is TRBV9 and J usage is TRBJ2-5; 10 nucleotides match TRBD2. V lost 2 bases to trimming and J lost 3 bases; unmatched junction nucleotides: 1. The germline V gene encodes CDR1 SGDLS and CDR2 YYNGEE. The CDR3 runs 14 residues.

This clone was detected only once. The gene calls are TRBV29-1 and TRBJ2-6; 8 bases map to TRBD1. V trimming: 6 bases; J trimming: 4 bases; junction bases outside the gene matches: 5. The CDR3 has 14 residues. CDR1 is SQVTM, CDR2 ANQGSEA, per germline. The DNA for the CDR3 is TGCAGCGTGACAGGGGCTTCAGGGGCCAACGTCCTGACTTTC. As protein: CSVTGASGANVLTF.

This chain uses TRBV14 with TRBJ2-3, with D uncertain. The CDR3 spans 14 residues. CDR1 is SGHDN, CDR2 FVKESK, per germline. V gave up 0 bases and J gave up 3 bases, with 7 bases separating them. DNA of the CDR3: TGTGCCAGCAGCCAAGAGTGGGCAACAGATACGCAGTATTTT. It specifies CASSQEWATDTQYF.

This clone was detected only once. The CDR3 is CATQFQGASENTGELFF. CDR3 DNA: TGTGCCACGCAATTCCAAGGAGCCAGCGAGAACACCGGGGAGCTGTTTTTT. The chain has TRBV10-3 and TRBJ2-2; no clear D. Trimming cost V 10 bases and J 1 base, with 22 bases left between them. This CDR3 comprises 17 residues. Germline CDR1 is ENHRY and CDR2 is SYGVKD.

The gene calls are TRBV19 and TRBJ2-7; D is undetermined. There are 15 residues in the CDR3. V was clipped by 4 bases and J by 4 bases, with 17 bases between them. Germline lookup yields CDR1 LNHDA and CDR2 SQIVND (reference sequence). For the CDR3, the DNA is TGTGCCAGTAGTAGAGAGCGTAACTCCAAATACGAGCAGTACTTC. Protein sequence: CASSRERNSKYEQYF. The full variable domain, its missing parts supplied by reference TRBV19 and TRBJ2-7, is DGGITQSPKYLFRKEGQNVTLSCEQNLNHDAMYWYRQDPGQGLRLIYYSQIVNDFQKGDIAEGYSVSREKKESFPLTVTSAQKNPTAFYLCASSRERNSKYEQYFGPGTRLTVT.

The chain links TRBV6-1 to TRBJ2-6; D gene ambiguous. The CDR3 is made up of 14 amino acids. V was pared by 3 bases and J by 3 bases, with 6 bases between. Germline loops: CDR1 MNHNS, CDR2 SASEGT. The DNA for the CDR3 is TGTGCCAGCAGTGATTCCGGTGGGGCCAACGTCCTGACTTTC. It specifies CASSDSGGANVLTF.

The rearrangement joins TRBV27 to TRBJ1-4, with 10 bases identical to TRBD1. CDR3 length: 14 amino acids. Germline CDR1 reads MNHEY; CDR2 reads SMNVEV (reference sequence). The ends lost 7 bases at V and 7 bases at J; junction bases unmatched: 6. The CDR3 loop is CASKRTGGIEKLFF. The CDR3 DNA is TGTGCCAGCAAGAGGACAGGGGGAATTGAAAAACTGTTTTTT.

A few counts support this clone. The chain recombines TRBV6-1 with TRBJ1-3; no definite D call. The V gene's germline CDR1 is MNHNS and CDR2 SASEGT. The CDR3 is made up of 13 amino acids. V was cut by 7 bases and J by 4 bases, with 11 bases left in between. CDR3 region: CASISGSGNTIYF. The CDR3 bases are TGTGCCAGCATTTCGGGATCGGGAAACACCATATATTTT.

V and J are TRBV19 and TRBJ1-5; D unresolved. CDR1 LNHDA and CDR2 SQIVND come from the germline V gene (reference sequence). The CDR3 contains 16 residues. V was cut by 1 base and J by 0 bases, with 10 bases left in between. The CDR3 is CASSIGGRNSNQPQHF. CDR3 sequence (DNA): TGTGCCAGTAGTATAGGTGGCAGAAATAGCAATCAGCCCCAGCATTTT.

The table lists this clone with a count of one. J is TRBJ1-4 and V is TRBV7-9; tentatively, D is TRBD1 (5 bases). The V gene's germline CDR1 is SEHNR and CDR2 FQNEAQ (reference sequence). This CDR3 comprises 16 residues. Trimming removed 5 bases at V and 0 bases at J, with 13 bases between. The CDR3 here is CASSKSTGATNEKLFF. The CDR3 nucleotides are TGTGCCAGCAGCAAATCCACAGGAGCAACTAATGAAAAACTGTTTTTT.

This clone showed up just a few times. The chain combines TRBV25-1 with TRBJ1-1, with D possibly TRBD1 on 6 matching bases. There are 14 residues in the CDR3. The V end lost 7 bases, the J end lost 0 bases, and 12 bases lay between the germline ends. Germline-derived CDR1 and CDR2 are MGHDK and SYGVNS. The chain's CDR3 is CASTRRDMNTEAFF. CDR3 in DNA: TGTGCCAGCACCCGAAGGGACATGAACACTGAAGCTTTCTTT.

The CDR3 here is CASSLGVWNEQFF. In nucleotides, the CDR3 is TGCGCCAGCAGCTTAGGAGTATGGAATGAGCAGTTCTTC. The chain couples TRBV5-1 to TRBJ2-1; D call uncertain. CDR1 is SGHRS and CDR2 is YFSETQ in the germline V gene. The V end lost 2 bases, the J end lost 7 bases, and 10 bases lay between the germline ends. CDR3 length equals 13 residues.

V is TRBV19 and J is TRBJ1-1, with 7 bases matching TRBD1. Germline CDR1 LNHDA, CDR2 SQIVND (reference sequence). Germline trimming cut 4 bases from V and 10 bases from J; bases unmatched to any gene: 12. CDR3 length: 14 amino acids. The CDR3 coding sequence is TGTGCCAGTAGTAAACTCCGGGACAGCCAGGGAGCTTTCTTT. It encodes CASSKLRDSQGAFF.